The source of this TCR beta chain is a study of vaccination and CD4 T cells after COVID-19. Notes on the study in general: Relatively few convalescent patients were studied, without early post-infection timepoints.

The CDR3 is 14 amino acids. Trimming shortened V by 2 bases and J by 5 bases, and 13 bases separated the two germline ends. CDR1 and CDR2 from the germline V gene are SEHNR and FQNEAQ (reference sequence). Worth noting for this clonotype: No antigen is known for it.

TCRdb re-analysed the PCR reads in MiXCR, keeping a single row per CDR3 protein. Of tens of thousands of distinct CDR3 sequences listed, approximately 48% are singletons. Noted time point: late sampling 161 to 241 days after vaccination in a few convalescent patients. The source is a human donor who had recovered from COVID-19. The chain uses TRBV7-9 and TRBJ2-7; the D is unclear. This material consisted of CD4+ T cells from blood, taken about 7 months after SARS-CoV-2 vaccination. The DNA of the CDR3 is TGTGCCAGCAGCTTAATGGCAGACGGGCACGAGCAGTACTTC. Protein product: CASSLMADGHEQYF.